Listed here are 13 T cell receptor beta chains from one sample, sequenced in a study of T-cell reconstitution after alpha-beta-depleted transplantation in children. Construction of the TCRbeta library involved unique molecular identifiers. TCRdb itself ran the PCR reads through MiXCR, one entry per CDR3 protein. This sample has around 250,000 distinct CDR3 sequences, with 25% found just once. Material: PBMCs, obtained before TCRalphabeta/CD19-depleted stem cell transplant. Receptors were obtained from a girl under 10 years old with Fanconi anemia, due to receive a stem cell transplant.

This chain joins TRBV7-8 and TRBJ1-4; D unresolved. Looked up from germline, CDR1 is SGHVS and CDR2 is FQNEAQ. V lost 1 base and J lost 12, with 6 bases in between. This CDR3 has 11 amino acids. The CDR3 DNA sequence: TGTGCCAGCAGCTTAGAATCGGAACTGTTTTTT. The encoded protein is CASSLESELFF. Filled out from reference TRBV7-8 and TRBJ1-4, the complete variable domain reads GAGVSQSPRYKVAKRGQDVALRCDPISGHVSLFWYQQALGQGPEFLTYFQNEAQLDKSGLPSDRFFAERPEGSVSTLKIQRTQQEDSAVYLCASSLESELFFGSGTQLSVL.

The rearrangement links TRBV9 to TRBJ1-5, with no clear D. V dropped 4 bases and J dropped 3 bases, with 8 bases sitting between them. Looked up from germline, CDR1 is SGDLS and CDR2 is YYNGEE. The CDR3 has 13 amino acids. CDR3 residues: CASSRSVNQPQHF. CDR3 nucleotides: TGTGCCAGCAGCCGGAGTGTCAATCAGCCCCAGCATTTT.

The V and J genes are TRBV3-1 and TRBJ2-3; 9 bases are a match to TRBD2. CDR1 is LGHDT, CDR2 YNNKEL, per germline (reference sequence). After removal of 0 bases from V and 6 bases from J, the junction contained 7 bases not matched to a gene. The CDR3 totals 16 residues. The CDR3 nucleotides are TGTGCCAGCAGCCAAGATCCGGGACTAGCCGGCGATACGCAGTATTTT. Translating gives CASSQDPGLAGDTQYF.

DNA of the CDR3: TGTGCCACCAGCCTAACTAGAAAAAGCACAGATACGCAGTATTTT. Translated, it gives CATSLTRKSTDTQYF. V and J are TRBV15 and TRBJ2-3; D may be TRBD2 (5 bases). Looked up from germline, CDR1 is LNHNV and CDR2 is YYDKDF (reference sequence). CDR3 size: 15 residues. Deletions cut 5 bases from V and 0 bases from J, with 12 bases between.

The chain employs TRBV10-3 and TRBJ2-1; D is perhaps TRBD1 or TRBD2 (5 bases each). Trimming shortened V by 4 bases and J by 4 bases, and 14 bases separated the two germline ends. The CDR3 has 15 residues. Germline loops: CDR1 ENHRY, CDR2 SYGVKD. The CDR3 here is CAISAEEGRYNEQFF. The CDR3, as DNA: TGTGCCATCAGTGCCGAAGAGGGACGGTACAATGAGCAGTTCTTC.

This chain links TRBV7-3 with TRBJ2-1, with 14 bases that match TRBD2. Germline V lookup: CDR1 SGHTA, CDR2 FQGTGA. The trim removed 2 bases at V and 9 bases at J, leaving 9 bases unmatched. This CDR3 region has 17 residues. The CDR3 loop reads CASSLGGLAGGDGEQFF. The CDR3 DNA is TGTGCCAGCAGCTTAGGTGGACTAGCGGGGGGAGATGGTGAGCAGTTCTTC.

The chain uses TRBV3-1 and TRBJ2-2, with D perhaps TRBD2 (5 bases). Between the trimmed V and J ends, which lost 1 base and 9 bases, there was a span of 6 bases. Germline V lookup: CDR1 LGHDT, CDR2 YNNKEL (reference sequence). The CDR3 runs 12 residues. CDR3 loop: CASSQAGRELFF. The CDR3 DNA reads TGTGCCAGCAGCCAAGCGGGGAGGGAGCTGTTTTTT.

This clonotype was recorded many times. The chain combines TRBV6-5 with TRBJ2-1, with D perhaps matching TRBD1 (5 bases). V shed 2 bases and J shed 4 bases, with 9 bases lying between them. Germline CDR1 MNHEY, CDR2 SVGAGI. The CDR3 sequence is 14 residues long. The CDR3 DNA sequence: TGTGCCAGCAGTTACAGGCAGGGTTACAATGAGCAGTTCTTC. It codes for CASSYRQGYNEQFF.

This clonotype has only a few counts. This chain connects TRBV15 to TRBJ1-3; D is unclear. CDR1 LNHNV and CDR2 YYDKDF come from the germline V gene (reference sequence). V lost 0 bases, J lost 2 bases, and 8 bases lay in between. The CDR3 extends over 15 amino acids. The CDR3 protein is CATSRDRSTGNTIYF. CDR3 DNA sequence: TGTGCCACCAGCAGAGATAGATCCACTGGAAACACCATATATTTT.

This clonotype was observed at least ten times. In DNA, the CDR3 is TGCAGCGTTGGGTCGGCTAGCGGGGACAATGAGCAGTTCTTC. This translates into CSVGSASGDNEQFF. The chain couples TRBV29-1 to TRBJ2-1; 9 positions match TRBD2. The CDR3 covers 14 residues. Germline lookup yields CDR1 SQVTM and CDR2 ANQGSEA. With 4 bases clipped from V and 5 bases from J, the junction kept 6 bases outside the gene matches.

The chain has TRBV20-1 and TRBJ2-1, with TRBD2 matching 11 bases. The CDR3 spans 20 residues. The germline gives CDR1 DFQATT, CDR2 SNEGSKA (reference sequence). Losses at the gene ends were 3 bases for V and 0 bases for J; bases not matched to a gene: 16. DNA of the CDR3: TGCAGTGCTAGGTCGCCCAAGTTGACTAGCGGGACCTACTCCTACAATGAGCAGTTCTTC. It encodes CSARSPKLTSGTYSYNEQFF.

The rearrangement uses TRBV4-1 and TRBJ2-7, with D hard to call. V was cut by 1 base and J by 7 bases, with 11 bases left in between. CDR1 is MGHRA and CDR2 is YSYEKL in the germline V gene. The CDR3 has 13 amino acids. The CDR3 DNA sequence: TGCGCCAGCAGCCAAGTTCTCAGTCTGGAGCAGTACTTC. Translating gives CASSQVLSLEQYF.

The rearrangement joins TRBV29-1 to TRBJ2-3; the D gene is possibly TRBD2 (5 bases). Trimming removed 4 bases from V and 1 base from J, with 6 bases in between. Germline-derived CDR1 and CDR2 are SQVTM and ANQGSEA. This CDR3 is built from 12 residues. The DNA for the CDR3 is TGCAGCGTTGTGGAGGGCACAGATACGCAGTATTTT. Amino acid sequence: CSVVEGTDTQYF.